A single T cell receptor (beta chain) is shown here with its context. This CDR3 is built from 13 residues. In germline, CDR1 is LNHDA, CDR2 SQIVND (reference sequence). UMIs bearing a 6-nucleotide sample barcode were added through template switching. TCRdb derives one entry per CDR3 protein from the 5' RACE reads, leaving out DNA. Its listing shows roughly 300,000 distinct CDR3 sequences. These data originate in a study of monozygotic twins with inflammatory bowel disease. The clonotype comes from a human donor with ulcerative colitis or Crohn's disease, or a healthy co-twin of an affected twin (not recorded which). The chain has TRBV19 and TRBJ2-1; TCRdb selects TRBD2, and the lack of DNA leaves this call unchecked. The sequenced sample was blood. CDR3 amino acids: CASSIEPLDEQFF.